This is a list of T cell receptor beta chains from one sample in a study of post-analysis software for immune sequencing data. Using its own MiXCR run on the PCR reads, TCRdb lists one record per CDR3 protein. The table shows fewer than 700,000 distinct CDR3 sequences, with 44% occurring only once. The sample was blood. The receptors shown here come from a girl between 5 and 17 years old with multiple sclerosis. CDR3s include the opening cysteine and the closing phenylalanine or tryptophan. The D gene is left open where the match is weak. Rows may omit the clone size; those that give it use once, few, many or a size class.

D gene	clone size	J gene	V gene	CDR3 protein	CDR3 DNA
-	few	TRBJ2-1	TRBV12-3/TRBV12-4	CASSLAPSLEQFF	TGTGCCAGCAGCCTAGCTCCTAGTCTAGAGCAGTTCTTC
TRBD1	few	TRBJ1-2	TRBV5-1	CASSLTGERNYGYTF	TGCGCCAGCAGCTTGACAGGGGAGAGAAACTATGGCTACACCTTC
TRBD1	few	TRBJ1-2	TRBV6-6	CASSYDRDYGYTF	TGTGCCAGCAGTTACGACAGGGACTATGGCTACACCTTC
TRBD1	many	TRBJ2-5	TRBV4-2	CASSPSAGGAETQYF	TGTGCCAGCAGCCCCTCGGCAGGGGGCGCAGAGACCCAGTACTTC
-	few	TRBJ1-1	TRBV12-3/TRBV12-4	CASSFHGRTEAFF	TGTGCCAGCAGCTTCCACGGACGCACTGAAGCTTTCTTT
-	-	TRBJ1-2	TRBV12-3/TRBV12-4	CASRGSAAGRSGYTF	TGTGCCAGCAGGGGCAGCGCGGCTGGCAGGTCAGGCTACACCTTC
-	few	TRBJ2-7	TRBV20-1	CSARASTRNYEQYF	TGCAGTGCTAGAGCCTCGACTAGGAACTACGAGCAGTACTTC
-	-	TRBJ2-7	TRBV12-3/TRBV12-4	CASSLVGREMGYEQYF	TGTGCCAGCAGTTTGGTCGGCAGGGAAATGGGTTACGAGCAGTACTTC
-	-	TRBJ1-2	TRBV7-2	CASSLADRNNYGYTF	TGTGCCAGCAGCTTAGCGGACAGAAATAACTATGGCTACACCTTC
-	-	TRBJ2-5	TRBV5-1	CASSLAAEGGRETQYF	TGCGCCAGCAGCCTAGCAGCGGAAGGTGGGCGTGAGACCCAGTACTTC
-	-	TRBJ2-7	TRBV29-1	CSAAAGYEQYF	TGCAGCGCGGCCGCGGGCTACGAGCAGTACTTC
TRBD1	-	TRBJ1-2	TRBV29-1	CSADRGQIDGYTF	TGCAGCGCGGACAGGGGGCAAATCGATGGCTACACCTTC
-	few	TRBJ2-5	TRBV12-3/TRBV12-4	CASSPGTAKETQYF	TGTGCCAGCAGTCCCGGGACTGCTAAAGAGACCCAGTACTTC
-	few	TRBJ2-7	TRBV7-2	CASTVWSGTYEQYF	TGTGCCAGCACAGTCTGGAGCGGCACCTACGAGCAGTACTTC
-	-	TRBJ2-5	TRBV20-1	CSASKSQETQYF	TGCAGTGCGTCGAAGTCACAAGAGACCCAGTACTTC
-	few	TRBJ2-6	TRBV19	CASSIGGANVLTF	TGTGCCAGTAGTATCGGTGGGGCCAACGTCCTGACTTTC
-	-	TRBJ1-2	TRBV5-5	CASRTTPGLNYGYTF	TGTGCCAGCAGGACTACCCCGGGGCTTAACTATGGCTACACCTTC
-	-	TRBJ1-2	TRBV29-1	CSGRHPNYGYTF	TGCAGCGGCCGACACCCTAACTATGGCTACACCTTC
-	-	TRBJ2-7	TRBV27	CASGIVSWEQYF	TGTGCCAGCGGAATAGTAAGCTGGGAGCAGTACTTC
TRBD1	-	TRBJ1-2	TRBV3-1	CASSQDTGTGGCGYTF	TGTGCCAGCAGCCAAGATACCGGGACAGGGGGCTGTGGCTACACCTTC
-	few	TRBJ2-5	TRBV5-7	CASSLGQEKQETQYF	TGTGCCAGCAGCTTGGGTCAGGAGAAACAAGAGACCCAGTACTTC
TRBD2	-	TRBJ2-7	TRBV28	CASSLGKRESPSYEQYF	TGTGCCAGCAGTTTAGGAAAGCGGGAGTCCCCCTCCTACGAGCAGTACTTC
-	-	TRBJ1-5	TRBV11-2	CASSLAAGQGNQPQHF	TGTGCCAGCAGCTTAGCCGCAGGCCAGGGGAATCAGCCCCAGCATTTT
TRBD1	once	TRBJ1-1	TRBV12-3/TRBV12-4	CASRNRDRGSNTEAFF	TGTGCCAGCAGGAACCGGGACAGGGGGTCGAACACTGAAGCTTTCTTT
-	-	TRBJ1-2	TRBV25-1	CASSESSGYTF	TGTGCCAGCAGTGAATCTTCTGGCTACACCTTC
TRBD1	few	TRBJ1-1	TRBV29-1	CSVGTGKTEAFF	TGCAGCGTTGGGACAGGAAAGACTGAAGCTTTCTTT
-	-	TRBJ1-5	TRBV20-1	CSARGTAGMGQPQHF	TGCAGTGCTAGAGGTACCGCAGGGATGGGTCAGCCCCAGCATTTT
TRBD2	few	TRBJ2-7	TRBV2	CASSGSGVSSYEQYF	TGTGCCAGCAGTGGTAGCGGGGTGAGCTCCTACGAGCAGTACTTC
-	-	TRBJ2-7	TRBV20-1	CSAGRGEQYF	TGCAGTGCTGGACGAGGCGAGCAGTACTTC
-	-	TRBJ2-3	TRBV4-2	CASSQGDRVADTQYF	TGTGCCAGCAGCCAAGGGGATAGGGTAGCAGATACGCAGTATTTT
-	-	TRBJ2-7	TRBV25-1	CASSDTGRVYEQYF	TGTGCCAGCAGTGATACAGGCCGGGTCTACGAGCAGTACTTC